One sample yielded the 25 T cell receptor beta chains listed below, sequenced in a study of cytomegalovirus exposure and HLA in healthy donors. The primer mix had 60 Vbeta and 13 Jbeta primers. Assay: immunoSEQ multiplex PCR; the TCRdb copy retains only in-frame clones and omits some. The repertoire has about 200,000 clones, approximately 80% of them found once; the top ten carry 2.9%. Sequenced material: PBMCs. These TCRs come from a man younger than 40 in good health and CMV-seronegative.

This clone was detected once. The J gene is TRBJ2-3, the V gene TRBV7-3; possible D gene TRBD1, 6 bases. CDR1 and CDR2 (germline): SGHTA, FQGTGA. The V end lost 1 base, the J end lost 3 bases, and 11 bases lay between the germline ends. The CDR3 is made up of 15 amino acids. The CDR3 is CASSLRGLSTDTQYF. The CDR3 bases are TGTGCCAGCAGCTTAAGGGGGCTGAGTACAGATACGCAGTATTTT.

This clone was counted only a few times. CDR3 residues: CASSYGRGTDTQYF. The CDR3 DNA follows: TGTGCCAGCAGTTACGGGCGGGGCACAGATACGCAGTATTTT. The chain links TRBV6-5 to TRBJ2-3; tentative D call: TRBD2 (5 bases). In germline, CDR1 is MNHEY, CDR2 SVGAGI. The germline V and J ends were trimmed by 2 bases and 1 base, with 7 bases remaining between them. CDR3 length: 14 residues.

In nucleotides, the CDR3 is TGTGCCAGCTCACCTGATATGTCAGATGAAGCTTTCTTT. It yields the protein CASSPDMSDEAFF. This chain links TRBV18 with TRBJ1-1; no firm D call. Germline V gene lookup returns CDR1 KGHSH and CDR2 LQKENI. Trimming left V 3 bases short and J 7 bases short, with 12 bases between. This CDR3 contains 13 residues.

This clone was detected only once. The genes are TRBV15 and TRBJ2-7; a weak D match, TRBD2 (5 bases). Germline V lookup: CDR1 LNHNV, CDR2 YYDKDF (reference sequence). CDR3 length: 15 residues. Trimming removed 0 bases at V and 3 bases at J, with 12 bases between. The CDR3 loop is CATSRERAKDYEQYF. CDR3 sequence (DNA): TGTGCCACCAGCAGAGAGAGGGCGAAGGACTACGAGCAGTACTTC.

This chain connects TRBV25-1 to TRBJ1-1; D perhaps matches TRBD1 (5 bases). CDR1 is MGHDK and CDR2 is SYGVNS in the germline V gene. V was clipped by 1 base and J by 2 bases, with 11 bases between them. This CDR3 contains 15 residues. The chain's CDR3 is CASSESRQPNTEAFF. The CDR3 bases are TGTGCCAGCAGTGAATCTAGACAGCCCAACACTGAAGCTTTCTTT.

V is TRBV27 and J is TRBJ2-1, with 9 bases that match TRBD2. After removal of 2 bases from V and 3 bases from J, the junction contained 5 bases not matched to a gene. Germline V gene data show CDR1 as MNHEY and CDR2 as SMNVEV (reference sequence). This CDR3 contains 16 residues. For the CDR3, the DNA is TGTGCCAGCAGTTTACGTGAGACTAGCGGCTACAATGAGCAGTTCTTC. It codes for CASSLRETSGYNEQFF.

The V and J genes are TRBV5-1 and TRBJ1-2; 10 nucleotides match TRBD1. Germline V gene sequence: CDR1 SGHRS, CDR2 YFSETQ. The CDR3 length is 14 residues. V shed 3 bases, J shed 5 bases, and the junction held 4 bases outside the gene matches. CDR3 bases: TGCGCCAGCAGCTGGGACAGGGGCGATTATGGCTACACCTTC. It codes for CASSWDRGDYGYTF.

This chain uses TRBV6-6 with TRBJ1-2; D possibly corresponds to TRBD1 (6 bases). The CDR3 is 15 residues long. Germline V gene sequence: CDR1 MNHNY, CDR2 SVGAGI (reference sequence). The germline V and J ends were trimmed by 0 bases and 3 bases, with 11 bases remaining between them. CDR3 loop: CASSYSKQGDYGYTF. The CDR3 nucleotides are TGTGCCAGCAGTTACTCGAAACAGGGAGACTATGGCTACACCTTC.

The CDR3 nucleotides are TGTGCCAGCAGTGGCGCGGACTGGTACAATGAGCAGTTCTTC. Encoded protein: CASSGADWYNEQFF. The rearrangement uses TRBV25-1 and TRBJ2-1, with D possibly being TRBD2 (5 bases). The germline V and J ends were trimmed by 4 bases and 4 bases, with 11 bases remaining between them. CDR1 and CDR2 from the germline V gene are MGHDK and SYGVNS. The length of the CDR3 is 14 residues.

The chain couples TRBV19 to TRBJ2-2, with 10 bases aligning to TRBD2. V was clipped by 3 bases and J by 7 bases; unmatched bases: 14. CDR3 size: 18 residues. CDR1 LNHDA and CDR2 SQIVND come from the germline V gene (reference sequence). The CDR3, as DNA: TGTGCCAGTAGTATCCCTGTAGCGGGGGGTCCTATGGGCGGGGAGCTGTTTTTT. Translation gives CASSIPVAGGPMGGELFF. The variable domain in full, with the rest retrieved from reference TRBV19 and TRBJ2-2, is DGGITQSPKYLFRKEGQNVTLSCEQNLNHDAMYWYRQDPGQGLRLIYYSQIVNDFQKGDIAEGYSVSREKKESFPLTVTSAQKNPTAFYLCASSIPVAGGPMGGELFFGEGSRLTVL.

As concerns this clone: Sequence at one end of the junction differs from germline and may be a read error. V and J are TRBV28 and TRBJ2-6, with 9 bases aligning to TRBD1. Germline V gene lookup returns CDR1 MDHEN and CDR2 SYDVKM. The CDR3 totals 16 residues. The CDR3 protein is CASRSGTGYGASVLTF. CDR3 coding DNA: TGTGCCAGCAGATCCGGGACAGGGTACGGGGCCAGCGTCCTGACTTTC. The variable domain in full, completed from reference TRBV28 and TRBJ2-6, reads DVKVTQSSRYLVKRTGEKVFLECVQDMDHENMFWYRQDPGLGLRLIYFSYDVKMKEKGDIPEGYSVSREKKERFSLILESASTNQTSMYLCASRSGTGYGASVLTFGAGSRLTVL.

In nucleotides, the CDR3 is TGTGCCAGCAGTGACTCAGGGGTCTCCTACGAGCAGTACTTC. Translation gives CASSDSGVSYEQYF. V gene TRBV2 combines with J gene TRBJ2-7; D possibly corresponds to TRBD1 (6 bases). V was trimmed by 3 bases and J by 0 bases, leaving 9 bases between them. This CDR3 has 14 amino acids. Germline V gene lookup returns CDR1 SNHLY and CDR2 FYNNEI.

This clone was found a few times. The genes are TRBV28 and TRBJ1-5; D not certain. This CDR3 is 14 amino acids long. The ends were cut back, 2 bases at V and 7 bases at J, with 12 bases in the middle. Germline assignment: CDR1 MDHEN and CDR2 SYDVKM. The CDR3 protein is CASSLEWTEQPQHF. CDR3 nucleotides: TGTGCCAGCAGTTTAGAATGGACTGAACAGCCCCAGCATTTT.

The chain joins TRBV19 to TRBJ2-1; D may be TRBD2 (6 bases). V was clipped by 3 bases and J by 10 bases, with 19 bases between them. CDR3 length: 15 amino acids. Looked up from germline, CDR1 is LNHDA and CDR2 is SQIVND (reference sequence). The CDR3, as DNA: TGTGCCAGTAGTATTGGGCGGGACTCCCTGCGGGAGCAGTTCTTC. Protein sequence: CASSIGRDSLREQFF.

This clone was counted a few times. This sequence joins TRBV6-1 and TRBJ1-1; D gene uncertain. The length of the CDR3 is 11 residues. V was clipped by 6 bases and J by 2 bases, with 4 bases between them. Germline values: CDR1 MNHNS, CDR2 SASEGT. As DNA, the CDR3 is TGTGCCAGCAGGCGTAACACTGAAGCTTTCTTT. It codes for CASRRNTEAFF.

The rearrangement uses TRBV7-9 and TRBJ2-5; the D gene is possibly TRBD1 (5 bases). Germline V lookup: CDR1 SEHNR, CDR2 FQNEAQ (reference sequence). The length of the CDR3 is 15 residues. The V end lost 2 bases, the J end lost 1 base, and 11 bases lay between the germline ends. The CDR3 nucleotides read TGTGCCAGCAGCTTAATCGTCAGGGCCCAAGAGACCCAGTACTTC. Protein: CASSLIVRAQETQYF. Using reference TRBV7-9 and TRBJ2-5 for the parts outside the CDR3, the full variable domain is DTGVSQNPRHKITKRGQNVTFRCDPISEHNRLYWYRQTLGQGPEFLTYFQNEAQLEKSRLLSDRFSAERPKGSFSTLEIQRTEQGDSAMYLCASSLIVRAQETQYFGPGTRLLVL.

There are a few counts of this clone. CDR3 nucleotide sequence: TGCGCCAGCAGCTTGGGCCCTCACAGGGAAGAGACCCAGTACTTC. This codes for CASSLGPHREETQYF. The chain has TRBV5-1 and TRBJ2-5; possibly TRBD1 for D (6 bases). The V end lost 0 bases, the J end lost 3 bases, and 12 bases lay between the germline ends. Looked up from germline, CDR1 is SGHRS and CDR2 is YFSETQ. The CDR3 totals 15 residues.

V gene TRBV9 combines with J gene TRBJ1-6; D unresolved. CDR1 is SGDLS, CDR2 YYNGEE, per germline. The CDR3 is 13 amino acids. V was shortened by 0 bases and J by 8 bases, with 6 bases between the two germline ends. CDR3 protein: CASSVVSDSPLHF. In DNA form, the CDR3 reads TGTGCCAGCAGCGTAGTATCGGATTCACCCCTCCACTTT.

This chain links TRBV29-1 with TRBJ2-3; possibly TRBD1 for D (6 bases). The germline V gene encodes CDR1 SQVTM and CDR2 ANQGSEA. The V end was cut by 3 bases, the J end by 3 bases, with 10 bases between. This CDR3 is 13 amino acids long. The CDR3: CSVEGAGTDTQYF. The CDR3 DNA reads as TGCAGCGTTGAGGGGGCAGGGACAGATACGCAGTATTTT.

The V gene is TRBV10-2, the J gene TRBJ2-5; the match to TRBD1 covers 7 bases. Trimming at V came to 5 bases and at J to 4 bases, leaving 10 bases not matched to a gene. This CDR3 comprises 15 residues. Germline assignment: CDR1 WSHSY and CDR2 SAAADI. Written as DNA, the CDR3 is TGCGCCAGCAGTATTCTAGGGGGCGGCTCAGAGACCCAGTACTTC. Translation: CASSILGGGSETQYF.

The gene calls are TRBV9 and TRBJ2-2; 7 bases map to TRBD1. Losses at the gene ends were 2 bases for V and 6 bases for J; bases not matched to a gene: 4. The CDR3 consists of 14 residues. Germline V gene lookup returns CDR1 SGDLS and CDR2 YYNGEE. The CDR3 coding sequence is TGTGCCAGCAGCGTCGACAGGGTGGCCGGGGAGCTGTTTTTT. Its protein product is CASSVDRVAGELFF.

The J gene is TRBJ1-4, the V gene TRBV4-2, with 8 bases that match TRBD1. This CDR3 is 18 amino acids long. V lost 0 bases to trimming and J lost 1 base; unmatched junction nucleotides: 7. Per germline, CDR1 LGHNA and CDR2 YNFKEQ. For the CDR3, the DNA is TGTGCCAGCAGCCAAGATGGTCCCAGGGGGCGAACTAATGAAAAACTGTTTTTT. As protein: CASSQDGPRGRTNEKLFF.

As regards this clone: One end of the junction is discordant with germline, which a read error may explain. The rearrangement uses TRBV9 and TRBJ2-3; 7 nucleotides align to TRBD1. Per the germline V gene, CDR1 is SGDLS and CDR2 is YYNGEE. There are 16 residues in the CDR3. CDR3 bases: TGTGCCGGCAGCGTAGAGACAGGGTCGAGCACAGATACGCAGTATTTT. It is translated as CAGSVETGSSTDTQYF.

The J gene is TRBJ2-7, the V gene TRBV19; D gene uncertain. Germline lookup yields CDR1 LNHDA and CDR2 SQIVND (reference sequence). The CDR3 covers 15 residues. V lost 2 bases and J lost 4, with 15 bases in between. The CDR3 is CASSIRKEAVYEQYF. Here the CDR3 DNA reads TGTGCCAGTAGTATAAGGAAAGAGGCGGTTTACGAGCAGTACTTC. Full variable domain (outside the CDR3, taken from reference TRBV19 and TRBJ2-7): DGGITQSPKYLFRKEGQNVTLSCEQNLNHDAMYWYRQDPGQGLRLIYYSQIVNDFQKGDIAEGYSVSREKKESFPLTVTSAQKNPTAFYLCASSIRKEAVYEQYFGPGTRLTVT.

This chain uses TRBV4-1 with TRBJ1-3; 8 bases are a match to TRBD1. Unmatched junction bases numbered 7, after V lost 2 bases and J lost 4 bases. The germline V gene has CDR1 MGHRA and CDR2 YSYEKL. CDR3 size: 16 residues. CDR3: CASSQLGQGGGNTIYF. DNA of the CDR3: TGCGCCAGCAGCCAACTCGGACAGGGAGGGGGAAACACCATATATTTT.